This TCR beta chain was sequenced during a study of CD8 T cells in ankylosing spondylitis. Germline V gene data show CDR1 as MGHRA and CDR2 as YSYEKL. The CDR3 length is 16 residues. Between the trimmed V and J ends, which lost 1 base and 0 bases, there was a span of 10 bases. Via MiXCR, TCRdb re-called the 5' RACE reads, giving one row per CDR3 protein. This sample has 250,000 or so distinct CDR3 sequences; roughly 18% occur once, and the top ten carry about a third. The sequencing sample was made of blood, either unsorted or a sorted T cell fraction (not recorded which). J is TRBJ2-1 and V is TRBV4-1; D is unclear. This clonotype was obtained from a male donor with ankylosing spondylitis or in good health (not recorded which). CDR3 DNA: TGCGCCAGCAGCCAAGTCTTGACGAGCTCCTACAATGAGCAGTTCTTC. Translated: CASSQVLTSSYNEQFF.